The subject of this entry is one TCR beta chain. The authors' processing: Estimated nucleated cell counts came from reference gene primer amplification. Profiled with immunoSEQ multiplex PCR; TCRdb holds only in-frame clones, not every one. D and trimming come from the DNA, and the V and J calls and clone size come from that table. The data contain roughly 190,000 clones, around 82% of them seen just once; the ten biggest clones take up about 11%. This sample is drawn from a study of blood T cell repertoires in COVID-19. Trimming removed 5 bases from V and 2 bases from J, with 22 bases in between. The CDR3 spans 17 residues. Germline V lookup: CDR1 MNHEY, CDR2 SVGEGT.

Sequenced material: PBMCs or T cells enriched from blood (not recorded which). The TCR was taken from a middle-aged man who had recovered from COVID-19. The chain employs TRBV6-2 or TRBV6-3 and TRBJ2-7; D may be TRBD2 (6 bases). The CDR3 protein is CASSQNWWGGKTYEQYF. In DNA form, the CDR3 reads TGTGCCAGCAGTCAAAACTGGTGGGGCGGGAAGACCTACGAGCAGTACTTC.